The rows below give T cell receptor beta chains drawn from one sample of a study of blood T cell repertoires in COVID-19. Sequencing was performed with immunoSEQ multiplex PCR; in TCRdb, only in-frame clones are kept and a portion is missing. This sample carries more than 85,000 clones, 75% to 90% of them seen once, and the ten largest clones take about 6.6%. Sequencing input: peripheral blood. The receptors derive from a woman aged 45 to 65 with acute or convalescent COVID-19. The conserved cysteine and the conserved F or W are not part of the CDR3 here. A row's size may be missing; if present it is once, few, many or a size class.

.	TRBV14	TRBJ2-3	ASGQEGVRDTQY
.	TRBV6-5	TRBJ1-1	ASSLTQRGTEAF
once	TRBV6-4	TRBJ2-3	ASSERLRDTQY
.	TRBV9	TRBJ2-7	ASSVAASGGYEQY
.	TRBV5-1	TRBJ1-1	ASSLSGAGDTEAF
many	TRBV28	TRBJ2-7	ASREMPRGGEQY
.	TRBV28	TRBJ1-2	ASSWGSSRGLGYT
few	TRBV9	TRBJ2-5	ASSLSGGPRETQY
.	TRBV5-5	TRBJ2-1	ASSLRTSGVFYNEQF
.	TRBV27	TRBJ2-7	ASSLLLASGVRTHEQY
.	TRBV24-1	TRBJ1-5	AIGGHSNQPQH
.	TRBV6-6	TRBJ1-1	ASSPPPIQPEAF
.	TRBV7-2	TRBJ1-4	ASSLSRAPWEKLF
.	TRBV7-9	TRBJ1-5	ASSSGSPYSNQPQH
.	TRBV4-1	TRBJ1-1	ASSQVPQGAGWTEAF
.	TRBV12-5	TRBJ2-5	ASGLVRGVGVEETQY